The 20 T cell receptor beta chains in this list originate from one sample, sequenced in a study of cytomegalovirus exposure and HLA in healthy donors. PCR primers comprised 60 Vbeta and 13 Jbeta primers. The data were produced by immunoSEQ multiplex PCR, yet TCRdb's version contains in-frame clones alone and is incomplete. Seen here are about 150,000 clones, around 85% observed once, and the top ten hold less than 3.5%. Sequencing used PBMCs. These receptors originate from a woman under 40 in good health and CMV-seronegative.

This chain connects TRBV28 to TRBJ2-1; 7 bases line up with TRBD1. The V gene end was trimmed by 4 bases and the J gene end by 3 bases; junction bases not matched to a gene: 9. This CDR3 comprises 16 residues. Germline V gives CDR1 MDHEN, CDR2 SYDVKM. CDR3 in amino acids: CASSSTPRQGYNEQFF. The CDR3 DNA is TGTGCCAGCAGTTCCACCCCTCGACAGGGCTACAATGAGCAGTTCTTC.

This clone occurred a few times. The chain carries TRBV6-6 and TRBJ1-5; a weak D match, TRBD1 (5 bases). Trimming left V 2 bases short and J 6 bases short, with 17 bases between. This CDR3 comprises 16 residues. The germline V gene encodes CDR1 MNHNY and CDR2 SVGAGI (reference sequence). The CDR3 reads CASSYAPGRMGQPQHF. Here the CDR3 DNA reads TGTGCCAGCAGTTACGCGCCAGGGCGAATGGGTCAGCCCCAGCATTTT.

The J gene is TRBJ2-1, the V gene TRBV6-5, with D hard to call. Per germline, CDR1 MNHEY and CDR2 SVGAGI. The CDR3 is 14 residues long. V lost 2 bases to trimming and J lost 4 bases, with 9 bases between them. CDR3 bases: TGTGCCAGCAGTTACCTGGGCCAGTACAATGAGCAGTTCTTC. Encoded protein: CASSYLGQYNEQFF.

The chain employs TRBV7-8 and TRBJ2-5, with TRBD1 matching 9 bases. Matching the DNA end better, TRBJ2-7 makes the J call doubtful. The germline gives CDR1 SGHVS, CDR2 FQNEAQ. This CDR3 has 17 amino acids. CDR3 residues: CASSLGGGDRDAYEQYF. DNA for the CDR3: TGTGCCAGCAGCTTAGGGGGAGGGGACAGGGATGCCTACGAGCAGTACTTC.

Only a few counts were recorded for this clone. The V and J genes are TRBV5-6 and TRBJ1-3; tentative D call: TRBD1 (5 bases). In germline, CDR1 is SGHDT, CDR2 YYEEEE. This CDR3 spans 14 amino acids. V lost 1 base and J 4 bases, leaving 9 bases between the germline ends. CDR3 loop: CASSLLGAGNTIYF. CDR3 DNA sequence: TGTGCCAGCAGCTTGTTAGGGGCCGGAAACACCATATATTTT.

J is TRBJ2-7 and V is TRBV14, with TRBD1 matching 8 bases. Germline CDR1 SGHDN, CDR2 FVKESK. This CDR3 spans 16 amino acids. The J segment lost 3 bases and the V segment lost 4 bases, leaving 11 bases of the junction unmatched. The chain's CDR3 is CASSLSFGTGGYEQYF. CDR3 in DNA: TGTGCCAGCAGCCTATCCTTCGGGACAGGAGGCTACGAGCAGTACTTC.

The chain is built from TRBV11-3 and TRBJ2-3; TRBD2 aligns across 11 bases. The V gene end was trimmed by 5 bases and the J gene end by 0 bases; junction bases not matched to a gene: 4. The CDR3 has 16 residues. Per the germline V gene, CDR1 is SGHNT and CDR2 is YENEEA. CDR3 bases: TGTGCCAGCAGCAAACGGACTAGCGGGAGCACAGATACGCAGTATTTT. Translated, it gives CASSKRTSGSTDTQYF.

This clone was seen once. The rearrangement joins TRBV7-3 to TRBJ2-1, with 11 bases lining up with TRBD2. Losses at the gene ends were 2 bases for V and 4 bases for J; bases not matched to a gene: 4. The CDR3 has 16 residues. CDR1 and CDR2 from the germline V gene are SGHTA and FQGTGA. The CDR3 loop is CASSLGGTSGYNEQFF. The CDR3 DNA sequence: TGTGCCAGCAGCTTAGGAGGGACTAGCGGTTACAATGAGCAGTTCTTC.

This chain connects TRBV6-1 to TRBJ2-3, with D hard to call. Trimming cost V 3 bases and J 4 bases, with 8 bases left between them. CDR1 and CDR2 (germline): MNHNS, SASEGT. The CDR3 runs 13 residues. The CDR3 DNA is TGTGCCAGCAGTGAGTTGTATTCAGATACGCAGTATTTT. Amino acids: CASSELYSDTQYF.

This clone was detected only once. The rearrangement joins TRBV11-1 to TRBJ1-2; D might be TRBD1 (6 bases). Per germline, CDR1 SGHAT and CDR2 FQDESV (reference sequence). V lost 5 bases and J lost 4, with 8 bases in between. This CDR3 contains 12 residues. The CDR3 loop reads CASSPQGYGYTF. DNA for the CDR3: TGTGCCAGCAGCCCACAGGGCTATGGCTACACCTTC.

The V call is TRBV15, the J call TRBJ2-5, with a weak D call TRBD1 (6 bases). The CDR3 has 15 residues. The germline gives CDR1 LNHNV, CDR2 YYDKDF (reference sequence). V was pared by 0 bases and J by 5 bases, with 13 bases between. The CDR3 is CATSRDQGSGETQYF. The DNA for the CDR3 is TGTGCCACCAGCAGAGATCAGGGGTCCGGGGAGACCCAGTACTTC.

The chain couples TRBV18 to TRBJ2-5, with 7 positions matching TRBD2. This CDR3 has 14 amino acids. Germline trimming cut 3 bases from V and 5 bases from J; bases unmatched to any gene: 6. Germline lookup yields CDR1 KGHSH and CDR2 LQKENI. The CDR3: CASSPYGREETQYF. The CDR3 DNA is TGTGCCAGCTCACCGTACGGGCGGGAGGAGACCCAGTACTTC.

This chain connects TRBV4-2 to TRBJ2-1; the D gene is possibly TRBD1 (5 bases). Germline V gives CDR1 LGHNA, CDR2 YNFKEQ. V was cut by 0 bases and J by 10 bases, with 10 bases left in between. The CDR3 length is 13 residues. CDR3 bases: TGTGCCAGCAGCCAAGATAGGGGAAGGGAGCAGTTCTTC. The encoded protein is CASSQDRGREQFF.

The genes are TRBV7-2 and TRBJ1-4; 9 nucleotides align to TRBD1. There are 15 residues in the CDR3. CDR1 and CDR2 (germline): SGHTA, FQGNSA. With 5 bases clipped from V and 8 bases from J, the junction kept 9 bases outside the gene matches. CDR3 region: CASSAPGQGVEKLFF. The CDR3 DNA reads TGTGCCAGCAGCGCTCCGGGACAGGGAGTCGAAAAACTGTTTTTT.

The chain's CDR3 is CAWSRVSYGYTF. The CDR3 DNA reads TGTGCCTGGAGCCGCGTATCCTATGGCTACACCTTC. V gene TRBV30 combines with J gene TRBJ1-2; no reliable D call. Trimming removed 3 bases at V and 4 bases at J, with 9 bases between. CDR3 length: 12 residues. Germline CDR1 GTSNPN, CDR2 SVGIG (reference sequence).

The chain carries TRBV28 and TRBJ2-1, with D possibly being TRBD1 (5 bases). The germline gives CDR1 MDHEN, CDR2 SYDVKM. V dropped 8 bases and J dropped 10 bases, with 12 bases sitting between them. CDR3 length: 11 amino acids. The CDR3 sequence is CASQGSREQFF. CDR3 in DNA: TGTGCCAGCCAGGGTTCACGGGAGCAGTTCTTC.

The V call is TRBV6-5, the J call TRBJ2-7, with 7 bases aligning to TRBD2. Trimming removed 6 bases from V and 4 bases from J; junction bases left unmatched: 6. Germline CDR1 is MNHEY and CDR2 is SVGAGI. This CDR3 contains 13 residues. The CDR3 loop is CASSRSGVYEQYF. Written as DNA, the CDR3 is TGTGCCAGCAGCCGGAGCGGGGTATACGAGCAGTACTTC.

The chain employs TRBV2 and TRBJ2-2, with 7 positions matching TRBD1. The length of the CDR3 is 15 residues. Per germline, CDR1 SNHLY and CDR2 FYNNEI. Trimming at V came to 6 bases and at J to 3 bases, leaving 7 bases not matched to a gene. CDR3 coding DNA: TGTGCCAGCAGCGGCGAGGGGGCTGACACCGGGGAGCTGTTTTTT. It is translated as CASSGEGADTGELFF.

This sequence joins TRBV6-4 and TRBJ1-2; no definite D call. V was cut by 1 base and J by 6 bases, with 6 bases left in between. CDR3 length equals 12 residues. Germline assignment: CDR1 MRHNA and CDR2 SNTAGT. CDR3 amino acids: CASSDYRDGYTF. In nucleotides, the CDR3 is TGTGCCAGCAGTGACTACAGAGATGGCTACACCTTC.

The genes are TRBV4-3 and TRBJ1-4; TRBD1 is a possible D gene (5 bases). The CDR3 runs 16 residues. Germline values: CDR1 LGHNA, CDR2 YSLEER. The V end was cut by 0 bases, the J end by 8 bases, with 16 bases between. The DNA of the CDR3 is TGCGCCAGCAGCCAAGATTTCGGCAGGGTGCGGGAAAAACTGTTTTTT. It specifies CASSQDFGRVREKLFF.